The rows below give T cell receptor beta chains drawn from one sample of a study of cytomegalovirus exposure and HLA in healthy donors. Measured with immunoSEQ multiplex PCR; TCRdb has only the in-frame clones, and not every one. The sample carries a few hundred thousand clones, roughly 80% recorded once. Specimen: PBMCs. The receptor set was obtained from a girl aged 2 to 9 in good health and CMV-seronegative. CDR3s include the opening cysteine and the closing phenylalanine or tryptophan. The order of the fields is J gene, D gene, V gene, CDR3 DNA, CDR3 protein. A D gene is named only where the DNA matches it firmly.

TRBJ2-1 TRBD1 TRBV28 TGTGCCAGCAGTTTATGGGGACAGGGTGGTGCAAATGAGCAGTTCTTC CASSLWGQGGANEQFF
TRBJ2-3 TRBD2 TRBV7-3 TGTGCCAGCAGCGCGGCGGGAGGCTCCCCTCCGTATTTT CASSAAGGSPPYF
TRBJ1-3 TRBD1 TRBV30 TGTGCCTGGGGACAGGGAGTTGCAAACACCATATATTTT CAWGQGVANTIYF
TRBJ1-1 . TRBV7-5 TGTGTCAGAAGCAAACGACAGGGGTTTGTGGGGTACACTGAAGCTTTCTTT CVRSKRQGFVGYTEAFF
TRBJ1-5 TRBD1 TRBV6-6 TGTGCCAGCAGTTGGACAGGGGGCCGAGGCAATCAGCCCCAGCATTTT CASSWTGGRGNQPQHF
TRBJ1-5 . TRBV6-6 TGTGCCAGCAGTTATAGGCAGACAGATCAGCCCCAGCATTTT CASSYRQTDQPQHF
TRBJ2-1 . TRBV7-3 TGTGCCAGCAGCTCCGGGGGATGGAATGAGCAGTTCTTC CASSSGGWNEQFF
TRBJ2-2 TRBD2 TRBV28 TGTGCCAGCAGACCCGGGAGGTTCTTCTGGGGAGACACCGGGGAGCTGTTTTTT CASRPGRFFWGDTGELFF
TRBJ1-4 . TRBV9 TGTGCCAGCAGCGGGGGGGGGAATAGTGAAAAACTGTTTTTT CASSGGGNSEKLFF
TRBJ1-1 TRBD1 TRBV5-4 TGTGCCAGCAGCGATGGAGACAGGGGAAGGGAAGCTTTCTTT CASSDGDRGREAFF
TRBJ2-3 TRBD2 TRBV5-1 TGCGCCAGCAGCTTCCGACTAGCGGGGGATGAAGGTACGCAGTATTTT CASSFRLAGDEGTQYF
TRBJ2-1 TRBD1 TRBV10-3 TGTGCCATCAGGACGACCGGGACAGGGTCGTACAATGAGCAGTTCTTC CAIRTTGTGSYNEQFF
TRBJ1-5 . TRBV19 TGTGCCAGTAGTATAGTGGTGGGGGGTGCTCTGCAGCCCCAGCATTTT CASSIVVGGALQPQHF
TRBJ1-1 . TRBV5-1 TGCGCCAGCAACGGTCGAAACACTGAAGCTTTCTTT CASNGRNTEAFF
TRBJ2-7 . TRBV7-2 TGTGCCAGCAGCTACGCCTACGAGCAGTACTTC CASSYAYEQYF
TRBJ2-7 . TRBV30 TGTGCCTGGAGTGTACGTTCAGACTACGAGCAGTACTTC CAWSVRSDYEQYF
TRBJ1-5 . TRBV5-4 TGTGCCAGCAGCTTGGGAGGTCAGGGTGGCGTCAATCAGCCCCAGCATTTT CASSLGGQGGVNQPQHF